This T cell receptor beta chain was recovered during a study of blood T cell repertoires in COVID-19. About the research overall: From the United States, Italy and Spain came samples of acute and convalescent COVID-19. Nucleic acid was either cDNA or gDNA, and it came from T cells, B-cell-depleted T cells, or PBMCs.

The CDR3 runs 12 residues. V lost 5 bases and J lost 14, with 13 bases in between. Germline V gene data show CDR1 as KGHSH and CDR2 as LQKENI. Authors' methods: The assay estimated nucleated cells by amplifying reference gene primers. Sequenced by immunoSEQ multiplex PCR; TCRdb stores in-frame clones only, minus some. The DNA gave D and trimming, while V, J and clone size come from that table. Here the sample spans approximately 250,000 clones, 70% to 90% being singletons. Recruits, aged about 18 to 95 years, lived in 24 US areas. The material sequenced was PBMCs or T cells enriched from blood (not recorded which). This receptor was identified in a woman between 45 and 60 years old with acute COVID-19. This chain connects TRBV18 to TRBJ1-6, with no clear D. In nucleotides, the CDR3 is TGTGCCAGCTCAGGGCAGTCTCGAGCCCTCCACTTT. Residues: CASSGQSRALHF.